The T cell receptor (beta chain) under discussion was sequenced for a study of T cell clusters in autoimmune cytopenias. One tube held mixed TRB-A and TRB-B primer pools for touch-down PCR. From the multiplex PCR reads, TCRdb lists one entry per CDR3 protein and no DNA. This sample's clone table lists several thousand distinct CDR3 sequences. This CDR3 has 13 residues. CDR1 is SGHDN, CDR2 FVKESK, per germline. TRB was amplified from 250 ng of peripheral blood genomic DNA per sample. This chain links TRBV14 with TRBJ2-7. This clonotype was sampled from a human donor with an autoimmune cytopenia or autoimmune hepatitis (not recorded which). The sequenced material came from peripheral blood. This CDR3 is CASSSKLRYEQYF.